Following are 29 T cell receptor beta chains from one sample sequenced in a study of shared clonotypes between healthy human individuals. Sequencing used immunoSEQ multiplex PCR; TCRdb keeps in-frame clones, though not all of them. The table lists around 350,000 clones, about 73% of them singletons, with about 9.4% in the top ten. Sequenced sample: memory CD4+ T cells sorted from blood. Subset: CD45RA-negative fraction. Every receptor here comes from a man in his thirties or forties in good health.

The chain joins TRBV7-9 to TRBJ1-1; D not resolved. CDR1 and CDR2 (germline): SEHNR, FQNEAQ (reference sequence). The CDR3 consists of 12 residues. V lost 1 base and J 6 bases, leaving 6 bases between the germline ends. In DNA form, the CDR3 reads TGTGCCAGCAGCTTAGGTGCCGCTGAAGCTTTCTTT. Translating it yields CASSLGAAEAFF.

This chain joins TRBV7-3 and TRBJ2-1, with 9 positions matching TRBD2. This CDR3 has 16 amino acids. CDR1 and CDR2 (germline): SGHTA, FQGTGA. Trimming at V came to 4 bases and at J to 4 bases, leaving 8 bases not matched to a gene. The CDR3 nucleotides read TGTGCCAGCAGCTATACCGGGACTAGCTTGTACAATGAGCAGTTCTTC. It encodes CASSYTGTSLYNEQFF.

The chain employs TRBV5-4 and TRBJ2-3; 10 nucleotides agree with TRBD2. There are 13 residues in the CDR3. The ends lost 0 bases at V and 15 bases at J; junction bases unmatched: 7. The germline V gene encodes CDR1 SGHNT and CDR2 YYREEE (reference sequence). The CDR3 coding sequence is TGTGCCAGCAGCTTGGCCCCTAGCGGGAGTAAATATTTT. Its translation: CASSLAPSGSKYF. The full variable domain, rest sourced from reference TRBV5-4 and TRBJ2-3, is ETGVTQSPTHLIKTRGQQVTLRCSSQSGHNTVSWYQQALGQGPQFIFQYYREEENGRGNFPPRFSGLQFPNYSSELNVNALELDDSALYLCASSLAPSGSKYFGPGTRLTVL.

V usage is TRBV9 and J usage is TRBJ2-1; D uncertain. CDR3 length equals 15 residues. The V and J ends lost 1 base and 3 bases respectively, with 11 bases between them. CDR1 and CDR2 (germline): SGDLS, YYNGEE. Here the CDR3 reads CASSVSLGNYNEQFF. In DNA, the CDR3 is TGTGCCAGCAGCGTATCCCTAGGGAACTACAATGAGCAGTTCTTC.

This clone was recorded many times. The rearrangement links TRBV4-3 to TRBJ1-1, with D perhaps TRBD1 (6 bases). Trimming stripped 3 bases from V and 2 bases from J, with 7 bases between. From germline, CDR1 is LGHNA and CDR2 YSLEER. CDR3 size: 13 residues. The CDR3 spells CASSQGQNTEAFF. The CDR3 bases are TGCGCCAGCAGCCAGGGACAAAACACTGAAGCTTTCTTT.

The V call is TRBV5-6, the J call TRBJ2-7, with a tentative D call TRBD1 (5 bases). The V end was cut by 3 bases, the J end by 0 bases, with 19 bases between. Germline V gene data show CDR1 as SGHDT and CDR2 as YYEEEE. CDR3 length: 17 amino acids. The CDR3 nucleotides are TGTGCCAGCAGCTGGAGACAGCAAAACTATAACTCCTACGAGCAGTACTTC. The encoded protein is CASSWRQQNYNSYEQYF.

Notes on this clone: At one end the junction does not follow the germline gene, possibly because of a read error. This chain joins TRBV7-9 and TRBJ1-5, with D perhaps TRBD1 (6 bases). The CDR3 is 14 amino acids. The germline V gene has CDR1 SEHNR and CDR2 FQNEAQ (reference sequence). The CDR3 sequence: CHSYGGLSNQPQHF. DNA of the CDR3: TGCCACTCATACGGGGGCCTTAGCAATCAGCCCCAGCATTTT.

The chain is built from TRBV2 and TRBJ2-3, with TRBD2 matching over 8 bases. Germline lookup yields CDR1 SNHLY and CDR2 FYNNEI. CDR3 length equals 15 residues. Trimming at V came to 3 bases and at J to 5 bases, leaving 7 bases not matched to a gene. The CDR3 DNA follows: TGTGCCAGCAGTGAGGGCGGGAGGTTTGGAGATACGCAGTATTTT. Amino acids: CASSEGGRFGDTQYF.

CDR3 DNA sequence: TGCGCCAGCAGCGCTCCCGGGACAGGGCTAAGTGAGCAGTTCTTC. Protein product: CASSAPGTGLSEQFF. The chain carries TRBV5-1 and TRBJ2-1, with 9 bases lining up with TRBD1. CDR1 and CDR2 from the germline V gene are SGHRS and YFSETQ. Unmatched junction bases numbered 11, after V lost 4 bases and J lost 9 bases. CDR3 length: 15 residues.

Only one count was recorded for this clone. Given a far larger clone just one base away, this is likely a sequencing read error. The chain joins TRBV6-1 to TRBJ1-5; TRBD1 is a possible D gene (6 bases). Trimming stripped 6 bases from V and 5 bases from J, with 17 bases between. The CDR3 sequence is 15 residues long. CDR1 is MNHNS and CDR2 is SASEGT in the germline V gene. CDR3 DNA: TGTGCCAGCAGGTCTAAGGGGGGGGCTTATCAGCCCCAGCATTTT. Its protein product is CASRSKGGAYQPQHF.

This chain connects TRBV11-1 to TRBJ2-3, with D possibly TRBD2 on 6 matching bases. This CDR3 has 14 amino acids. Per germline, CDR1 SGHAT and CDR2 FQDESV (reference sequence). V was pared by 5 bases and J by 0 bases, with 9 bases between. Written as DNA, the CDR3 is TGTGCCAGCAGCCCTAGCGCCAGCACAGATACGCAGTATTTT. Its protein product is CASSPSASTDTQYF.

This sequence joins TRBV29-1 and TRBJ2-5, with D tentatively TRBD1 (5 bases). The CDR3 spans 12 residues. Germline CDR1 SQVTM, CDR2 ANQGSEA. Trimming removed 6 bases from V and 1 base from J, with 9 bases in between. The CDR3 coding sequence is TGCAGCGTGAACGACAGCCAAGAGACCCAGTACTTC. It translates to CSVNDSQETQYF.

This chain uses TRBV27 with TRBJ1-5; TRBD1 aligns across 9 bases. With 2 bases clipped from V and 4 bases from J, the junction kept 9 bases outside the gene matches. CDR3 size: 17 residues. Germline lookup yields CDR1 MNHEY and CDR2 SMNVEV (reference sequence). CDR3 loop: CASSLKHPTGGNQPQHF. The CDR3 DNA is TGTGCCAGCAGTTTAAAGCACCCGACAGGGGGGAATCAGCCCCAGCATTTT.

The CDR3 bases are TGTGCCAGTAGTCCAAGGGACAGGAACTATGGCTACACCTTC. Its protein is CASSPRDRNYGYTF. This sequence joins TRBV19 and TRBJ1-2; 8 bases map to TRBD1. V shed 5 bases, J shed 2 bases, and the junction held 4 bases outside the gene matches. In germline, CDR1 is LNHDA, CDR2 SQIVND (reference sequence). This CDR3 has 14 amino acids.

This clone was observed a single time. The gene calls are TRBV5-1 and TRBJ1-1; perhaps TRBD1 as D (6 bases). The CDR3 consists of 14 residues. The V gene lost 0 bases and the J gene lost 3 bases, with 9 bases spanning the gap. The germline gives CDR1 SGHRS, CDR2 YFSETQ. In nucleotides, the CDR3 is TGCGCCAGCAGCTTGGGGACAGTCTACACTGAAGCTTTCTTT. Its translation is CASSLGTVYTEAFF.

The CDR3 sequence is CASGKRRTSTDTQYF. In DNA, the CDR3 is TGCGCCAGCGGAAAGCGGAGGACAAGCACAGATACGCAGTATTTT. The V gene is TRBV10-2, the J gene TRBJ2-3, with D tentatively TRBD1 or TRBD2 (5 bases each). The CDR3 is 15 amino acids. V gave up 8 bases and J gave up 0 bases, with 15 bases separating them. The V gene's germline CDR1 is WSHSY and CDR2 SAAADI.

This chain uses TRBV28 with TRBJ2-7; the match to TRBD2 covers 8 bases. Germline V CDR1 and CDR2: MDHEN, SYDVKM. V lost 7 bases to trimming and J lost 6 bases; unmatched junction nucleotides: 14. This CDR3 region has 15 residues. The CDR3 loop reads CASKPTGTRRAEQYF. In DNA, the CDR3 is TGTGCCAGCAAGCCGACCGGGACTAGGAGGGCCGAGCAGTACTTC. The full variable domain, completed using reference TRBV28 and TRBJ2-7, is DVKVTQSSRYLVKRTGEKVFLECVQDMDHENMFWYRQDPGLGLRLIYFSYDVKMKEKGDIPEGYSVSREKKERFSLILESASTNQTSMYLCASKPTGTRRAEQYFGPGTRLTVT.

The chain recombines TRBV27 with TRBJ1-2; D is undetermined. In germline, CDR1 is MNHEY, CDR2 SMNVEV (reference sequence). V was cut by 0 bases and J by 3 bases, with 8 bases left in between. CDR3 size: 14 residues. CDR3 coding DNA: TGTGCCAGCAGTTTATCGCGCAGAGACTATGGCTACACCTTC. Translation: CASSLSRRDYGYTF.

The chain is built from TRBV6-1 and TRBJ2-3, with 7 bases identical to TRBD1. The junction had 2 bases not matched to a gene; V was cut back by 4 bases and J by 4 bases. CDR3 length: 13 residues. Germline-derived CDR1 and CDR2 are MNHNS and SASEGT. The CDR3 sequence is CASSGQGSDTQYF. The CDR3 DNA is TGTGCCAGCAGTGGACAGGGATCAGATACGCAGTATTTT.

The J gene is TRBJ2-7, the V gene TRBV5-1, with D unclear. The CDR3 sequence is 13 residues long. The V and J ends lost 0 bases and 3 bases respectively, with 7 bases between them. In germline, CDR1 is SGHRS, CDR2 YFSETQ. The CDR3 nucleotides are TGCGCCAGCAGCTTGGTGGGGAACTACGAGCAGTACTTC. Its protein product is CASSLVGNYEQYF.

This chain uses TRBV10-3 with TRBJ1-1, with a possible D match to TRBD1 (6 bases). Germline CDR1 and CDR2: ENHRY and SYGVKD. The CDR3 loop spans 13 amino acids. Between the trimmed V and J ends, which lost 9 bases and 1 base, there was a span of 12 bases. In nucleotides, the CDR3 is TGTGCCATAAACAGGGACCCGAACACTGAAGCTTTCTTT. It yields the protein CAINRDPNTEAFF.

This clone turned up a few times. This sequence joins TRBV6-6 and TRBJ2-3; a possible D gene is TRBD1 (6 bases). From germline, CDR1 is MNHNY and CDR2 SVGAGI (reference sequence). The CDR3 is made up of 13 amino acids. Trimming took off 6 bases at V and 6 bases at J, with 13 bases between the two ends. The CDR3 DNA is TGTGCCAGCAGCCTCAGGGGAAGGGATACGCAGTATTTT. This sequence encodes CASSLRGRDTQYF.

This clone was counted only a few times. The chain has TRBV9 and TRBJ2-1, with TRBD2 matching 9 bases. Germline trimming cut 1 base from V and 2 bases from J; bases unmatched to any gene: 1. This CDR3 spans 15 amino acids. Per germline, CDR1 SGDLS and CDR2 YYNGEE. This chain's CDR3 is CASSVRLAAYNEQFF. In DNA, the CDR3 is TGTGCCAGCAGCGTACGACTAGCGGCCTACAATGAGCAGTTCTTC.

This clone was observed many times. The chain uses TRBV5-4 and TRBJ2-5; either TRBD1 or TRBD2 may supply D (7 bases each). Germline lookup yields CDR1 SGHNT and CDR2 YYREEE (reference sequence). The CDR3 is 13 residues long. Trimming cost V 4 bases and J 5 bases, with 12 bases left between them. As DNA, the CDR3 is TGTGCCAGCAGCCAGGGGGGGAGGGAGACCCAGTACTTC. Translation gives CASSQGGRETQYF.

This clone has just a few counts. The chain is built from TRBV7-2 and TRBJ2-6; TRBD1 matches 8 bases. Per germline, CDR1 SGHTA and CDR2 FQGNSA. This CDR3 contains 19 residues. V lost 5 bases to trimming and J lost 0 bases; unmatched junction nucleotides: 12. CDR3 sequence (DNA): TGTGCCAGCAGCCCGGGGGCGGGCAGGGGGCCCTCTGGGGCCAACGTCCTGACTTTC. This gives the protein CASSPGAGRGPSGANVLTF.

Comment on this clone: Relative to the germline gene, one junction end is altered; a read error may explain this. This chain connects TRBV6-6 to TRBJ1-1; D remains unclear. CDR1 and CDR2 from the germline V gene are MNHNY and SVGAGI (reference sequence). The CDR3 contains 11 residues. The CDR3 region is CASSFDYKSDF. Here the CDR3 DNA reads TGTGCCAGCAGTTTCGACTACAAATCTGACTTT.

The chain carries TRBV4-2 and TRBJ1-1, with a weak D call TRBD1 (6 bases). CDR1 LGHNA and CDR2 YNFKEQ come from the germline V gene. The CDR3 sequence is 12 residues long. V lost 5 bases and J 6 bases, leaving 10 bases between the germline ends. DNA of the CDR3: TGTGCCAGCAGCTTGGACAGTGCTGAAGCTTTCTTT. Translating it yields CASSLDSAEAFF.

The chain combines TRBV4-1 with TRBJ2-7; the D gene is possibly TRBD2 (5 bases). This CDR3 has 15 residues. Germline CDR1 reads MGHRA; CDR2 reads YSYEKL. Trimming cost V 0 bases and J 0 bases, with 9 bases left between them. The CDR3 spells CASSQEISVSYEQYF. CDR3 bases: TGCGCCAGCAGCCAAGAAATTAGCGTCTCCTACGAGCAGTACTTC.

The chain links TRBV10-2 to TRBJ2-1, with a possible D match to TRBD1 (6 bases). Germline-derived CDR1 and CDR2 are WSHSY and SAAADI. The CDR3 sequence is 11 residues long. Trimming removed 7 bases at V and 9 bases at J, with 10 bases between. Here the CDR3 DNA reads TGCGCCAGCACCCGAGGGGGTGAGCAGTTCTTC. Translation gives CASTRGGEQFF.